These T cell receptor beta chains were read from a single sample in a study of CD8 T cells in Susac syndrome. TCRdb recomputed calls from the immunoSEQ multiplex PCR reads with MiXCR, one row per CDR3 protein. The sample carries about 190,000 distinct CDR3 sequences, nearly 97% recorded once. Sequencing was performed on CD4+ T cells from PBMCs. The receptor source for this set is a human donor with Susac syndrome. CDR3s include the opening cysteine and the closing phenylalanine or tryptophan. Each record gives: V gene, clone size, D gene, J gene, CDR3 DNA, CDR3 protein. The D gene is left open where the match is weak. Expanded clones get a size class; other rows say once, few or many, or leave the size out.

>TRBV5-4|once|NA|TRBJ2-2
TGTGCCAGCAGCTTGGCCGGACGATCCACCGGGGAGCTGTTTTTT
CASSLAGRSTGELFF
>TRBV30|once|NA|TRBJ2-3
TGTGCCTGGACCCCCAAAGATACGCAGTATTTT
CAWTPKDTQYF
>TRBV28|NA|NA|TRBJ1-2
TGTGCCAGCAGTCCCGGGACCATACGAACTTGCACCTTC
CASSPGTIRTCTF
>TRBV7-8|NA|TRBD1|TRBJ2-7
TGTGCCAGCAGCTTAGGGGGGACAGGGACGGTAACCTACGAGCAGTACTTC
CASSLGGTGTVTYEQYF
>TRBV20-1|NA|NA|TRBJ2-5
TGCAGTGCTAGATCCGAGACCCAGTACTTC
CSARSETQYF
>TRBV30|NA|NA|TRBJ2-7
TGTGCCTGGACGTCTAGCTCCTACGAGCAGTACTTC
CAWTSSSYEQYF
>TRBV19|NA|NA|TRBJ2-1
TGTGCCAGTAGTCCCCAGACTATTTCCTACAATGAGCAGTTCTTC
CASSPQTISYNEQFF
>TRBV25-1|NA|NA|TRBJ2-1
TGTGCCAGCAGTGAATTCGCCTACAATGAGCAGTTCTTC
CASSEFAYNEQFF
>TRBV4-2|NA|NA|TRBJ2-2
TGTGCCAGCAGCCAAGATAATTGGGACCAAAACTTCAAGCTGTTTTTT
CASSQDNWDQNFKLFF
>TRBV12-3/TRBV12-4|NA|TRBD1|TRBJ2-7
TGTGCCAGCAGTTCCTGGGGTAGGGGGCTTGTGAGCTACGAGCAGTACTTC
CASSSWGRGLVSYEQYF
>TRBV19|NA|NA|TRBJ1-1
TGTGCCAGTAGCTCCCGCGAGGGAAACACTGAAGCTTTCTTT
CASSSREGNTEAFF
>TRBV6-5|NA|NA|TRBJ2-3
TGTGCCAGCAGTTCCAGGGGAGTAGGGCCTTCTTTTCCGCAGTATTTT
CASSSRGVGPSFPQYF
>TRBV7-2|NA|TRBD1|TRBJ2-5
TGTGCCAGCAGCGCGGGGACAGGGGGCGCGGAGACCCAGTACTTC
CASSAGTGGAETQYF
>TRBV11-2|NA|NA|TRBJ2-1
TGTGCCAGCACCATGGGATACAATGAGCAGTTCTTC
CASTMGYNEQFF
>TRBV6-2/TRBV6-3|NA|NA|TRBJ2-1
TGTGCCAGCAGCACGGAGAATGAGCAGTTCTTC
CASSTENEQFF
>TRBV2|NA|TRBD1|TRBJ1-2
TGTGCCAGCAGAGGGGACAGCTATGGCTACACCTTC
CASRGDSYGYTF
>TRBV12-3/TRBV12-4|NA|TRBD1|TRBJ2-1
TGTGCCAGCAGTAAGGGGACAGGGCTGAGTATCTCCTACAATGAGCAGTTCTTC
CASSKGTGLSISYNEQFF
>TRBV29-1|NA|TRBD1|TRBJ1-2
TGCAGCGTTCAACGGACAGGGGCCGATTATGGCTACACCTTC
CSVQRTGADYGYTF
>TRBV9|NA|NA|TRBJ2-3
TGTGCCAGCAGCGTCATGATAGGGGATACGCAGTATTTT
CASSVMIGDTQYF
>TRBV9|NA|TRBD1|TRBJ1-2
TGTGCCAGCAGCGGGAGACAGGGGGCGAATGGCTACACCTTC
CASSGRQGANGYTF
>TRBV5-1|NA|NA|TRBJ2-1
TGCGCCAGCAGCCCGGATCGTTCAGACGACCGCCGGAGAGAGCAGTTCTTC
CASSPDRSDDRRREQFF
>TRBV2|NA|NA|TRBJ2-7
TGTGCCACCAACAGTGGGTGGGTTAGCTCCTACGAGCAGTACTTC
CATNSGWVSSYEQYF
>TRBV30|NA|TRBD2|TRBJ2-5
TGTGCCTCGGGGGGGGCCGCCACTAGCGGGGTACGGGAGACCCAGTACTTC
CASGGAATSGVRETQYF
>TRBV5-1|NA|NA|TRBJ2-2
TGCGCCAGCAGCACCGGGTCCCACAACACCGGGGAGCTGTTTTTT
CASSTGSHNTGELFF
>TRBV2|NA|TRBD1|TRBJ1-5
TGTGCCAGCAGTGAAGCGCTGGGGCAGGGGGGACGGCCCCAGCATTTT
CASSEALGQGGRPQHF
>TRBV12-3/TRBV12-4|NA|NA|TRBJ2-5
TGTGCCAGCAGTTTGAGCGGCCCCCAGTACTTC
CASSLSGPQYF
>TRBV7-8|NA|NA|TRBJ2-2
TGTGCCAGCAGCAAAATACAGGGAGCCGGGGAGCTGTTTTTT
CASSKIQGAGELFF
>TRBV2|NA|NA|TRBJ1-4
TGTGCCAGTACAGGGCTCAATGAAAAACTGTTTTTT
CASTGLNEKLFF
>TRBV19|NA|TRBD1|TRBJ2-7
TGTGCCAGTAGTATAGGAGGGGGCGCCTACGAGCAGTACTTC
CASSIGGGAYEQYF
>TRBV30|NA|NA|TRBJ1-6
TGTGCCTGGAGTGTAAGCCAGGGTGATTCACCCCTCCACTTT
CAWSVSQGDSPLHF
>TRBV29-1|NA|TRBD1|TRBJ1-1
TGCAGCGTTGAATTGACAGGGGGAAACACTGAAGCTTTCTTT
CSVELTGGNTEAFF
>TRBV5-6|NA|TRBD2|TRBJ2-5
TGTGCCAGCAGCTTAGAGCGGGGGGCCCCCCAAGAGACCCAGTACTTC
CASSLERGAPQETQYF
>TRBV15|NA|TRBD1|TRBJ1-4
TGTGCCACCAGCAGCATATACAGGGGGCGCGATGAAAAACTGTTTTTT
CATSSIYRGRDEKLFF
>TRBV5-6|NA|TRBD2|TRBJ2-5
TGTGCCAGCAGCTTCCTCGGGGGGCAAGAGACCCAGTACTTC
CASSFLGGQETQYF
>TRBV10-2|NA|NA|TRBJ1-2
TGCGCCAGCAGTGAAGTAGGGCAGACACCCTATGGCTACACCTTC
CASSEVGQTPYGYTF
>TRBV20-1|NA|TRBD2|TRBJ2-5
TGCAGTGCTGAACCTAGCGGGGCAAGAGGGTGGGAGACCCAGTACTTC
CSAEPSGARGWETQYF
>TRBV5-1|NA|NA|TRBJ2-7
TGCGCCAGCAGCTTGCAATCACAGGGAGGAGGCTACGAGCAGTACTTC
CASSLQSQGGGYEQYF
>TRBV12-3/TRBV12-4|NA|TRBD2|TRBJ2-7
TGTGCCAGCAGTTTCGCGGGGGGGCGGTACGAGCAGTACTTC
CASSFAGGRYEQYF
>TRBV20-1|NA|NA|TRBJ2-5
TGCAGTGCTAGAGAAGGGGGGAAAGAGACCCAGTACTTC
CSAREGGKETQYF
>TRBV7-9|NA|TRBD1|TRBJ2-7
TGTGCCAGCAGCTCCCCCGACAGGGTGAGCTACGAGCAGTACTTC
CASSSPDRVSYEQYF
>TRBV20-1|NA|NA|TRBJ2-5
TGCAGTGCTAGAGAACCGATCGTCGAGACCCAGTACTTC
CSAREPIVETQYF
>TRBV29-1|NA|TRBD2|TRBJ2-2
TGCAGCGTTGGTAGCGGGGGGGCCACCGGGGAGCTGTTTTTT
CSVGSGGATGELFF
>TRBV19|NA|NA|TRBJ1-5
TGTGCCAGTAGTCTGGACGGCCGCAATCAGCCCCAGCATTTT
CASSLDGRNQPQHF
>TRBV7-2|NA|NA|TRBJ2-4
TGTGCCAGCAGCTTGGGGAGGACGAACATTCAGTACTTC
CASSLGRTNIQYF
>TRBV7-2|NA|TRBD2|TRBJ2-3
TGTGCCAGCAGAAGCGGGGGCACAGATACGCAGTATTTT
CASRSGGTDTQYF
>TRBV28|NA|TRBD2|TRBJ2-5
TGTGCCAGCAGTCACCGGGACTACAAATACCAAGAGACCCAGTACTTC
CASSHRDYKYQETQYF
>TRBV20-1|NA|TRBD1|TRBJ1-1
TGCAGTGCTAGAGATCAAGGGACAGGGGTCACTGAAGCTTTCTTT
CSARDQGTGVTEAFF
>TRBV14|NA|NA|TRBJ1-1
TGTGCCAGCAACCCGGGCTGGAACACTGAAGCTTTCTTT
CASNPGWNTEAFF
>TRBV29-1|NA|TRBD1|TRBJ1-2
TGCAGCGTTAAACAGGGGGCGAACTATGGCTACACCTTC
CSVKQGANYGYTF
>TRBV6-5|NA|NA|TRBJ1-5
TGTGCCAGCAGTTACAAGCGGGGGGCAGGGCTCAATCAGCCCCAGCATTTT
CASSYKRGAGLNQPQHF
>TRBV5-1|NA|NA|TRBJ2-4
TGCGCCAGCAGCCCAGGGCCGGCGAACATTCAGTACTTC
CASSPGPANIQYF
>TRBV4-3|NA|TRBD2|TRBJ2-1
TGCGCCAGCAGCCAACTCAGGGAGGGCTACAATGAGCAGTTCTTC
CASSQLREGYNEQFF
>TRBV4-2|NA|NA|TRBJ1-2
TGTGCCAGCAGCCAAGATATAGGGCGGGCAGCCCTAGGTTATGGCTACACCTTC
CASSQDIGRAALGYGYTF
>TRBV3-1|NA|NA|TRBJ1-5
TGTGCCAGCAGCCAAGATCGGACACGAGTGCATTTT
CASSQDRTRVHF
>TRBV30|NA|TRBD1|TRBJ2-6
TGTGCCTGGAGCCTCAGGGGGCTTACTGGGGCCAACGTCCTGACTTTC
CAWSLRGLTGANVLTF
>TRBV20-1|NA|NA|TRBJ2-2
TGCAGTGCCCTGAGTCGAGGGGGTGGCGGGGAGCTGTTTTTT
CSALSRGGGGELFF